This TCR beta chain originates from a study of blood T cell repertoires in COVID-19. As for the study in general: T cells, B-cell-depleted T cells, or PBMCs supplied cDNA or gDNA.

The V segment lost 5 bases and the J segment 2 bases; nucleotides outside the gene matches: 6. From germline, CDR1 is SEHNR and CDR2 FQNEAQ (reference sequence). This CDR3 has 15 residues. Under the authors' procedure: Estimated nucleated cell counts came from reference gene primer amplification. Using immunoSEQ multiplex PCR, the repertoire was profiled, and TCRdb retains in-frame clones only, with some absent. That table supplies the V and J calls and clone size; D and trimming were determined from the DNA. The data contain 55,000 to 70,000 clones, over 70% of them singletons. The clonotype comes from a human donor in a cohort sampled during active COVID-19. Sample: peripheral blood. The chain employs TRBV7-9 and TRBJ2-5; TRBD2 agrees at 9 bases. The CDR3 DNA sequence: TGTGCCAGCAGCCGTAGCGGGGGAGTGCAAGAGACCCAGTACTTC. The encoded protein is CASSRSGGVQETQYF.